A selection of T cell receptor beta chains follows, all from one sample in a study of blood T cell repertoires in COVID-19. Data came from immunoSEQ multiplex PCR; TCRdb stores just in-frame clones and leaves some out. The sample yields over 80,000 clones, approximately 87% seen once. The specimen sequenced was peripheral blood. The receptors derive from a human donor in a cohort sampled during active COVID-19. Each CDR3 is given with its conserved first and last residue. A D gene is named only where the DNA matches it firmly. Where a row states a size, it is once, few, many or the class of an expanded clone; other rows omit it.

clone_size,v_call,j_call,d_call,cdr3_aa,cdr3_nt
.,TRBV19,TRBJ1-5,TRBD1,CASSTAGTGVYSNQPQHF,TGTGCCAGTAGTACTGCCGGGACAGGGGTTTATAGCAATCAGCCCCAGCATTTT
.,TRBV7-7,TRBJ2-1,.,CASSQLAAFGNEQFF,TGTGCCAGCAGCCAGCTAGCCGCCTTTGGCAATGAGCAGTTCTTC
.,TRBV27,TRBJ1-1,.,CASSLGEMNTEAFF,TGTGCCAGCAGTTTAGGAGAGATGAACACTGAAGCTTTCTTT
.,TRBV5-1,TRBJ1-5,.,CASSFESNQPQHF,TGCGCCAGCAGCTTCGAGTCAAATCAGCCCCAGCATTTT
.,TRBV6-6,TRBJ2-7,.,CASSFRQVPYEQYF,TGTGCCAGCAGTTTTCGACAGGTCCCCTACGAGCAGTACTTC
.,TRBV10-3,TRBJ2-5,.,CASQRPSQETQYF,TGTGCCTCCCAACGGCCTAGTCAAGAGACCCAGTACTTC
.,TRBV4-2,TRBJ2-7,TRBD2,CASSQDRASGTLGEQYF,TGTGCCAGCAGCCAAGATCGGGCTAGCGGGACTCTCGGCGAGCAGTACTTC
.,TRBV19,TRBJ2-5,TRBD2,CASSITGTSGRARGTQYF,TGTGCCAGTAGTATCACCGGGACTAGCGGGAGGGCCAGGGGGACCCAGTACTTC
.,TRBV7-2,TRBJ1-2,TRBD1,CASSETGGGNYGYTF,TGTGCCAGCAGCGAGACAGGGGGTGGAAACTATGGCTACACCTTC
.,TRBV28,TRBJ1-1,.,CASSIPGQLNTEAFF,TGTGCCAGCAGCATTCCCGGACAGCTGAACACTGAAGCTTTCTTT
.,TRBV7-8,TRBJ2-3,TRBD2,CASSLVSGGSTDTQYF,TGTGCCAGCAGCTTAGTTAGCGGGGGAAGCACAGATACGCAGTATTTT
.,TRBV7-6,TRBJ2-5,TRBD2,CASSLIWSSGRKKTQYF,TGTGCCAGCAGCTTAATTTGGTCTAGCGGGAGGAAAAAGACCCAGTACTTC
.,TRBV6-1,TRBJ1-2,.,CASSDGPSGYGYTF,TGTGCCAGCAGTGACGGACCCTCGGGGTATGGCTACACCTTC
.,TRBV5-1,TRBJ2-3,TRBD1,CASSSGGGQGTDTQYF,TGCGCCAGCAGCTCTGGAGGCGGACAGGGGACAGATACGCAGTATTTT
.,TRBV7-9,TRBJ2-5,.,CASSLVGEGETQYF,TGTGCCAGCAGCTTGGTCGGGGAAGGGGAGACCCAGTACTTC
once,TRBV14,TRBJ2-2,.,CASSRGTVLNTGELFF,TGTGCCAGCAGCCGCGGGACAGTCCTGAACACCGGGGAGCTGTTTTTT
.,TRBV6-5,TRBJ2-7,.,CASSYSKGRYEQYF,TGTGCCAGCAGTTACTCGAAGGGGCGTTACGAGCAGTACTTC
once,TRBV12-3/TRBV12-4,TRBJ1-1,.,CASNRGGDTEAFF,TGTGCCAGCAACCGGGGGGGGGACACTGAAGCTTTCTTT
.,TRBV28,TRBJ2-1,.,CASSTTKSGPSYNEQFF,TGTGCCAGCAGTACGACTAAAAGCGGACCCTCCTACAATGAGCAGTTCTTC
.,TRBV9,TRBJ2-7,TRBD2,CASSVATLAGPGQYEQYF,TGTGCCAGCAGCGTAGCTACTTTAGCGGGCCCCGGCCAATACGAGCAGTACTTC
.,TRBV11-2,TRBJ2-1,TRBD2,CASSPLSTGGSYNEQFF,TGTGCCAGCAGCCCACTTAGTACGGGAGGGTCCTACAATGAGCAGTTCTTC
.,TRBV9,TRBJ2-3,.,CASSVDGGSVGTDTQYF,TGTGCCAGCAGCGTAGATGGGGGCAGCGTTGGCACAGATACGCAGTATTTT
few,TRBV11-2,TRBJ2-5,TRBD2,CASSSSTSGRARETQYF,TGTGCCAGCAGCTCTTCGACTAGCGGGAGGGCCCGGGAGACCCAGTACTTC
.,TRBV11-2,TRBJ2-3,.,CASRKGLHTDTQYF,TGTGCCAGCAGGAAGGGACTTCACACAGATACGCAGTATTTT
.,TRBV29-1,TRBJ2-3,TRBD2,CSVEEGGTDTQYF,TGCAGCGTTGAAGAGGGGGGGACAGATACGCAGTATTTT
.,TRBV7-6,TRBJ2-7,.,CASSLVGGGPNEQYF,TGTGCCAGCAGCTTAGTAGGAGGGGGCCCCAACGAGCAGTACTTC
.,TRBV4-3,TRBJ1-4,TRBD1,CASSQDRTGPGKLFF,TGCGCCAGCAGCCAAGATCGGACAGGTCCGGGTAAACTGTTTTTT
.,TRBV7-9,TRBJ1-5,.,CASSLAGGNQPQHF,TGTGCCAGCAGCTTAGCAGGGGGCAATCAGCCCCAGCATTTT
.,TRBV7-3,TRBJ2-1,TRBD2,CASSLGVTTSGVSSYNEQFF,TGTGCCAGCAGTTTGGGGGTTACGACTAGCGGGGTGAGCTCCTACAATGAGCAGTTCTTC
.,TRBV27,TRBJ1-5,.,CASSRGGAGYHQPQHF,TGTGCCAGCAGTCGAGGGGGGGCCGGCTACCATCAGCCCCAGCATTTT